Following are 26 T cell receptor beta chains from one sample sequenced in a study of cytomegalovirus exposure and HLA in healthy donors. The study ran its PCR with 60 Vbeta and 13 Jbeta primers. TCRdb's copy holds only in-frame clones and misses some; the assay was immunoSEQ multiplex PCR. The sample has 80,000 or so clones, over 70% seen once. The source material was PBMCs. The receptor set was obtained from a man between 50 and 59 years old in good health and CMV-seropositive.

The V call is TRBV7-6, the J call TRBJ1-3, with a possible D match to TRBD1 (5 bases). There are 15 residues in the CDR3. Trimming pared 1 base from V and 10 bases from J, leaving 17 bases between. CDR1 SGHVS and CDR2 FNYEAQ come from the germline V gene. The CDR3 coding sequence is TGTGCCAGCAGCTTAGGGGGGACTCCCGGCGGAACCATATATTTT. Amino acids: CASSLGGTPGGTIYF.

The chain recombines TRBV5-6 with TRBJ2-5, with a weak D call TRBD1 (6 bases). The length of the CDR3 is 18 residues. The germline V gene has CDR1 SGHDT and CDR2 YYEEEE. Trimming shortened V by 4 bases and J by 3 bases, and 25 bases separated the two germline ends. CDR3 in DNA: TGTGCCAGCAGCACCAGCCGCGTTGGGGGCTCGACTAAAGAGACCCAGTACTTC. It yields the protein CASSTSRVGGSTKETQYF.

In its sample, this clone was seen once. This chain joins TRBV19 and TRBJ2-7, with D possibly TRBD1 on 6 matching bases. The CDR3 has 11 residues. V lost 9 bases to trimming and J lost 5 bases, with 11 bases between them. Germline lookup yields CDR1 LNHDA and CDR2 SQIVND (reference sequence). For the CDR3, the DNA is TGTGCCAGCCGGGACACCCACGAGCAGTACTTC. Its translation: CASRDTHEQYF. The full variable domain, completed using reference TRBV19 and TRBJ2-7, is DGGITQSPKYLFRKEGQNVTLSCEQNLNHDAMYWYRQDPGQGLRLIYYSQIVNDFQKGDIAEGYSVSREKKESFPLTVTSAQKNPTAFYLCASRDTHEQYFGPGTRLTVT.

This clone was seen only once. The gene calls are TRBV2 and TRBJ1-2; TRBD1 is a possible D gene (5 bases). The V gene lost 6 bases and the J gene lost 8 bases, with 16 bases spanning the gap. CDR3 length: 13 residues. CDR1 and CDR2 from the germline V gene are SNHLY and FYNNEI. The CDR3: CASSSGGLNGYTF. The CDR3 DNA reads as TGTGCCAGCAGCTCGGGGGGACTAAACGGCTACACCTTC.

CDR3 sequence: CASSSLTYSGRQYEQYF. As DNA, the CDR3 is TGTGCCAGCAGCTCCCTCACTTATAGCGGGAGACAGTACGAGCAGTACTTC. This chain uses TRBV7-9 with TRBJ2-7, with TRBD2 matching over 9 bases. Germline CDR1 SEHNR, CDR2 FQNEAQ (reference sequence). Losses at the gene ends were 4 bases for V and 4 bases for J; bases not matched to a gene: 14. The CDR3 runs 17 residues.

This rearrangement joins TRBV18 to TRBJ1-5; perhaps TRBD1 as D (5 bases). This CDR3 is built from 14 residues. The germline gives CDR1 KGHSH, CDR2 LQKENI. V lost 3 bases and J 7 bases, leaving 13 bases between the germline ends. The CDR3 nucleotides are TGTGCCAGCTCACCCACGACAGAGAGCCAGCCCCAGCATTTT. It specifies CASSPTTESQPQHF.

The rearrangement joins TRBV7-9 to TRBJ1-1; D gene uncertain. Germline CDR1 is SEHNR and CDR2 is FQNEAQ (reference sequence). Trimming stripped 1 base from V and 2 bases from J, with 11 bases between. This CDR3 contains 15 residues. CDR3 sequence (DNA): TGTGCCAGCAGCTTAGGGTCCCGAACAAACACTGAAGCTTTCTTT. This codes for CASSLGSRTNTEAFF.

This clone appeared once. The chain carries TRBV7-3 and TRBJ1-2; D possibly corresponds to TRBD1 (6 bases). Trimming removed 2 bases at V and 4 bases at J, with 11 bases between. The CDR3 has 14 amino acids. Germline lookup yields CDR1 SGHTA and CDR2 FQGTGA. The CDR3: CASSLRGQPYGYTF. For the CDR3, the DNA is TGTGCCAGCAGCTTACGAGGACAGCCCTATGGCTACACCTTC.

The gene calls are TRBV6-5 and TRBJ2-7; TRBD2 agrees at 13 bases. The CDR3 covers 16 residues. Germline values: CDR1 MNHEY, CDR2 SVGAGI. J was trimmed by 2 bases and V by 3 bases; bases with no gene match: 4. CDR3 sequence: CASSYGLAGATYEQYF. As DNA, the CDR3 is TGTGCCAGCAGTTATGGACTAGCGGGGGCTACCTACGAGCAGTACTTC.

The CDR3 coding sequence is TGTGCCAGCAGCTTAGGGGTCGGGACAGGGGGTTTGGAGCAAGAGACCCAGTACTTC. This encodes CASSLGVGTGGLEQETQYF. The genes are TRBV13 and TRBJ2-5; 11 bases line up with TRBD1. In germline, CDR1 is PRHDT, CDR2 FYEKMQ (reference sequence). V lost 0 bases to trimming and J lost 2 bases; unmatched junction nucleotides: 11. The CDR3 spans 19 residues.

V gene TRBV2 combines with J gene TRBJ2-7; D is perhaps TRBD2 (5 bases). V was shortened by 4 bases and J by 3 bases, with 28 bases between the two germline ends. Germline V lookup: CDR1 SNHLY, CDR2 FYNNEI. The CDR3 totals 19 residues. The DNA for the CDR3 is TGTGCCAGCAGTGGCTATGATAACCAGCGGAGTAACCTGGGCTACGAGCAGTACTTC. This codes for CASSGYDNQRSNLGYEQYF.

J is TRBJ1-2 and V is TRBV27; 8 bases are shared with TRBD1. V gave up 4 bases and J gave up 4 bases; unmatched junction bases: 11. Per the germline V gene, CDR1 is MNHEY and CDR2 is SMNVEV (reference sequence). CDR3 length equals 16 residues. CDR3 DNA: TGTGCCAGCAGTTCCGGACAGGGATCGGTTAGCTATGGCTACACCTTC. Translation gives CASSSGQGSVSYGYTF.

The chain employs TRBV18 and TRBJ2-5, with 8 nucleotides matching TRBD1. The J call is uncertain, as TRBJ2-7 better fits the DNA end. Germline V gene sequence: CDR1 KGHSH, CDR2 LQKENI. The CDR3 extends over 14 amino acids. Written as DNA, the CDR3 is TGTGCCAGCTCAGTCGGACAGGGCCTCTACGAGCAGTACTTC. Its protein product is CASSVGQGLYEQYF.

A word on this clone: One junction end disagrees with the germline gene, perhaps due to a read error. The sample contains more than one DNA sequence encoding this CDR3. The V and J genes are TRBV7-2 and TRBJ1-1; 7 bases are a match to TRBD1. Per the germline V gene, CDR1 is SGHTA and CDR2 is FQGNSA. The CDR3 loop spans 14 amino acids. The CDR3 DNA reads as TGTGCCAGCAGCCTACAGGGGCCAAACACTGAAGCCTTCTTT. It specifies CASSLQGPNTEAFF.

The chain has TRBV5-5 and TRBJ2-2; TRBD1 aligns across 10 bases. With V trimmed by 4 bases and J by 6 bases, 6 bases remained unmatched. The CDR3 consists of 15 residues. The V gene's germline CDR1 is SGHKS and CDR2 YYEKEE (reference sequence). CDR3 loop: CASSPRQGAAGELFF. CDR3 nucleotide sequence: TGTGCCAGCAGCCCAAGACAGGGGGCGGCCGGGGAGCTGTTTTTT.

This clone was counted a single time. This chain links TRBV14 with TRBJ1-1, with D perhaps TRBD1 (5 bases). Germline loops: CDR1 SGHDN, CDR2 FVKESK. V was trimmed by 4 bases and J by 4 bases, leaving 13 bases between them. The CDR3 contains 14 residues. This CDR3 reads CASSPTLGGTEAFF. The CDR3 DNA reads TGTGCCAGCAGCCCAACGTTGGGGGGCACTGAAGCTTTCTTT.

The V call is TRBV5-1, the J call TRBJ2-2; the D gene is possibly TRBD1 (5 bases). Germline CDR1 reads SGHRS; CDR2 reads YFSETQ. This CDR3 region has 16 residues. Between the trimmed V and J ends, which lost 4 bases and 1 base, there was a span of 14 bases. The CDR3 coding sequence is TGCGCCAGCAGCCAATCAGGGTTGTTGAACACCGGGGAGCTGTTTTTT. Encoded protein: CASSQSGLLNTGELFF.

The chain couples TRBV13 to TRBJ2-1; 8 bases map to TRBD2. Germline CDR1 is PRHDT and CDR2 is FYEKMQ (reference sequence). The CDR3 runs 17 residues. V trimming: 5 bases; J trimming: 0 bases; junction bases outside the gene matches: 9. CDR3 DNA sequence: TGTGCCAGCAGCAACCCGTCGGGAGGGCCCTCCTACAATGAGCAGTTCTTC. Protein product: CASSNPSGGPSYNEQFF. The whole variable domain, remainder taken from reference TRBV13 and TRBJ2-1, is AAGVIQSPRHLIKEKRETATLKCYPIPRHDTVYWYQQGPGQDPQFLISFYEKMQSDKGSIPDRFSAQQFSDYHSELNMSSLELGDSALYFCASSNPSGGPSYNEQFFGPGTRLTVL.

This clone was found once. The chain joins TRBV6-1 to TRBJ2-2, with 11 bases fitting TRBD1. In germline, CDR1 is MNHNS, CDR2 SASEGT. The CDR3 length is 15 residues. The V segment lost 8 bases and the J segment 6 bases; nucleotides outside the gene matches: 8. DNA of the CDR3: TGTGCCAGCTGGGGGGGACAGGGGGTATCCGGGGAGCTGTTTTTT. This encodes CASWGGQGVSGELFF.

As for this clone: Other DNA sequences within the sample encode an identical CDR3. CDR3 in amino acids: CASGGANEQFF. CDR3 in DNA: TGTGCCAGCGGAGGGGCAAATGAGCAGTTCTTC. This chain joins TRBV9 and TRBJ2-1; TRBD2 is a possible D gene (6 bases). V lost 7 bases and J 7 bases, leaving 9 bases between the germline ends. CDR1 is SGDLS and CDR2 is YYNGEE in the germline V gene. The CDR3 extends over 11 amino acids.

The rearrangement links TRBV6-1 to TRBJ2-5; weak D call: TRBD1 (7 bases). Germline CDR1 MNHNS, CDR2 SASEGT. Between the trimmed V and J ends, which lost 10 bases and 1 base, there was a span of 13 bases. The CDR3 spans 13 residues. In DNA, the CDR3 is TGTGCCACAGGGGGACTTTCCCAAGAGACCCAGTACTTC. Translated: CATGGLSQETQYF.

The chain uses TRBV5-1 and TRBJ1-4; maybe TRBD1 (5 bases). Trimming shortened V by 2 bases and J by 7 bases, and 18 bases separated the two germline ends. The CDR3 is made up of 16 amino acids. Germline V gives CDR1 SGHRS, CDR2 YFSETQ. The DNA for the CDR3 is TGCGCCAGCAGCTTAGACGGACAAGTGGTAGGTGAAAAACTGTTTTTT. Protein: CASSLDGQVVGEKLFF.

The gene calls are TRBV5-1 and TRBJ2-3; 7 bases are shared with TRBD1. The length of the CDR3 is 13 residues. The trim removed 2 bases at V and 4 bases at J, leaving 1 base unmatched. Germline assignment: CDR1 SGHRS and CDR2 YFSETQ. Here the CDR3 reads CASSFTGADTQYF. CDR3 DNA: TGCGCCAGCAGCTTTACAGGGGCAGATACGCAGTATTTT. The complete variable domain, with remaining parts taken from reference TRBV5-1 and TRBJ2-3, reads KAGVTQTPRYLIKTRGQQVTLSCSPISGHRSVSWYQQTPGQGLQFLFEYFSETQRNKGNFPGRFSGRQFSNSRSEMNVSTLELGDSALYLCASSFTGADTQYFGPGTRLTVL.

The chain employs TRBV4-1 and TRBJ2-7; tentative D call: TRBD1 (6 bases). This CDR3 contains 17 residues. Germline assignment: CDR1 MGHRA and CDR2 YSYEKL. Trimming shortened V by 4 bases and J by 2 bases, and 21 bases separated the two germline ends. CDR3 nucleotides: TGCGCCAGCAGCCTCACAGGCGGACAGTTCCAGACCTACGAGCAGTACTTC. It codes for CASSLTGGQFQTYEQYF.

This chain uses TRBV19 with TRBJ1-1; perhaps TRBD1 as D (5 bases). The germline V gene encodes CDR1 LNHDA and CDR2 SQIVND (reference sequence). V was clipped by 3 bases and J by 0 bases, with 8 bases between them. The CDR3 sequence is 14 residues long. DNA of the CDR3: TGTGCCAGTAGTATTGGGGGGATGAACACTGAAGCTTTCTTT. Its translation: CASSIGGMNTEAFF.

V gene TRBV19 combines with J gene TRBJ2-7, with D unclear. Germline V gene data show CDR1 as LNHDA and CDR2 as SQIVND (reference sequence). V lost 8 bases and J lost 1, with 9 bases in between. This CDR3 comprises 12 residues. The DNA of the CDR3 is TGTGCCAGTCTTGGCAGTTCCTACGAGCAGTACTTC. This gives the protein CASLGSSYEQYF.